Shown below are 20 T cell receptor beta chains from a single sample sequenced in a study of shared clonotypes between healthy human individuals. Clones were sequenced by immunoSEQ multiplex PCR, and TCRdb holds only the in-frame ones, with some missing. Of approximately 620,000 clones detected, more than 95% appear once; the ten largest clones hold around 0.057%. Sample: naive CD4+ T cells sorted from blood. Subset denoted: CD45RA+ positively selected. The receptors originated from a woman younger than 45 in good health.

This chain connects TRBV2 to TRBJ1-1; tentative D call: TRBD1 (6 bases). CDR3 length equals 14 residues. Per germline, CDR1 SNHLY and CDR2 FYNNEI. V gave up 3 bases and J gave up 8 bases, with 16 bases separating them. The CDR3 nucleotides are TGTGCCAGCAGTGACAGGGGACTCCCCCTAGAAGCTTTCTTT. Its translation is CASSDRGLPLEAFF. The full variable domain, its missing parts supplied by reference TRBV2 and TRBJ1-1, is EPEVTQTPSHQVTQMGQEVILRCVPISNHLYFYWYRQILGQKVEFLVSFYNNEISEKSEIFDDQFSVERPDGSNFTLKIRSTKLEDSAMYFCASSDRGLPLEAFFGQGTRLTVV.

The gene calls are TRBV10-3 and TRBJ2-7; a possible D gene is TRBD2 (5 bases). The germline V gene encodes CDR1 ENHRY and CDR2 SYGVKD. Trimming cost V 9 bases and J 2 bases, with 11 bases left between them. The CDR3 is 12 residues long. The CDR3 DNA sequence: TGTGCCATTAGACGGGATACCTACGAGCAGTACTTC. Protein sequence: CAIRRDTYEQYF.

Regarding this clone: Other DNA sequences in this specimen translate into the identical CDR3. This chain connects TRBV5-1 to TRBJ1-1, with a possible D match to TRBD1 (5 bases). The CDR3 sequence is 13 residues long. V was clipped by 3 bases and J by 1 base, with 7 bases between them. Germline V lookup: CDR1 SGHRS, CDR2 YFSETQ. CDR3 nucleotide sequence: TGCGCCAGCAGCTCCAGGGAGAACACTGAAGCTTTCTTT. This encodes CASSSRENTEAFF.

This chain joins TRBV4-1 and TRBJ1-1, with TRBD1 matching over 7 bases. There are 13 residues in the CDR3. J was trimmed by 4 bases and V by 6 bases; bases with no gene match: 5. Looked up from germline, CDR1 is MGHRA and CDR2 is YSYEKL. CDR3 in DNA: TGCGCCAGCAGGGACAGGTCGATCACTGAAGCTTTCTTT. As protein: CASRDRSITEAFF.

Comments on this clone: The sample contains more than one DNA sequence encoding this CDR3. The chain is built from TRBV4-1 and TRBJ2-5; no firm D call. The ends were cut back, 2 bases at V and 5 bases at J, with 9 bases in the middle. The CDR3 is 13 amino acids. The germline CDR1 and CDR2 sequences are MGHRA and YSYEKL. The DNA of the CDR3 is TGCGCCAGCAGCCAACTCGTACGGGAGACCCAGTACTTC. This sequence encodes CASSQLVRETQYF.

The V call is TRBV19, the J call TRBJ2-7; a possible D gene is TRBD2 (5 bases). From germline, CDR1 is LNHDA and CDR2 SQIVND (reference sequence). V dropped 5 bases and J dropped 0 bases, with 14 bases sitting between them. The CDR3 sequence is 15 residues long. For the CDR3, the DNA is TGTGCCAGTAGTTTGGGTTTCGGGAACTCCTACGAGCAGTACTTC. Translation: CASSLGFGNSYEQYF.

In nucleotides, the CDR3 is TGTGCCAGCAGCTTAACAGCAGATACGCAGTATTTT. Amino acids: CASSLTADTQYF. V gene TRBV7-3 combines with J gene TRBJ2-3; D unresolved. Trimming stripped 0 bases from V and 4 bases from J, with 2 bases between. The CDR3 is 12 residues long. CDR1 is SGHTA and CDR2 is FQGTGA in the germline V gene. The whole variable domain, filled in from reference TRBV7-3 and TRBJ2-3, reads GAGVSQTPSNKVTEKGKYVELRCDPISGHTALYWYRQSLGQGPEFLIYFQGTGAADDSGLPNDRFFAVRPEGSVSTLKIQRTERGDSAVYLCASSLTADTQYFGPGTRLTVL.

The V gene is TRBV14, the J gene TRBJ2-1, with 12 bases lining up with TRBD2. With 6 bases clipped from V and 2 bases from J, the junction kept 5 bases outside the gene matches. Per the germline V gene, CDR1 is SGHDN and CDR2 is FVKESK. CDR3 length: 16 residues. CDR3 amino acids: CASSPGLAGTYNEQFF. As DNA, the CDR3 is TGTGCCAGCAGTCCCGGACTAGCGGGGACCTACAATGAGCAGTTCTTC. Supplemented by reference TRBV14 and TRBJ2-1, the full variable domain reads EAGVTQFPSHSVIEKGQTVTLRCDPISGHDNLYWYRRVMGKEIKFLLHFVKESKQDESGMPNNRFLAERTGGTYSTLKVQPAELEDSGVYFCASSPGLAGTYNEQFFGPGTRLTVL.

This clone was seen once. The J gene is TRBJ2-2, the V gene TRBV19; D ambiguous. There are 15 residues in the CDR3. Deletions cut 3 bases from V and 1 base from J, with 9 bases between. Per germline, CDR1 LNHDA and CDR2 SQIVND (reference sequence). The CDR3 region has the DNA TGTGCCAGTAGTATTCCGACAAAGAACACCGGGGAGCTGTTTTTT. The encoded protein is CASSIPTKNTGELFF.

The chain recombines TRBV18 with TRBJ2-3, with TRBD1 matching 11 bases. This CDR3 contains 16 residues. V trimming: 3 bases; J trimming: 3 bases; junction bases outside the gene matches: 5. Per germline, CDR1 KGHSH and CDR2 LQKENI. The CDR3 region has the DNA TGTGCCAGCTCACCCCAACGGGACAGGGGGACAGATACGCAGTATTTT. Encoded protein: CASSPQRDRGTDTQYF.

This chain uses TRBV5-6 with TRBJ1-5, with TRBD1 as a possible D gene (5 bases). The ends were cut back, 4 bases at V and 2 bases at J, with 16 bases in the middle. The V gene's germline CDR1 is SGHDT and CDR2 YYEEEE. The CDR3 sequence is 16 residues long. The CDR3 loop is CASSRNQGDGNQPQHF. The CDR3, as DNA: TGTGCCAGCAGCCGGAATCAGGGAGATGGCAATCAGCCCCAGCATTTT.

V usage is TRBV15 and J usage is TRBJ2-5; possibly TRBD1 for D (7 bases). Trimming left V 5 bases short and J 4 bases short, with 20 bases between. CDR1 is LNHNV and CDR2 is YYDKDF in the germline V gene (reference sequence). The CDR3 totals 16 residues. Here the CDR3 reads CATSLRPYRGGETQYF. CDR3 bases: TGTGCCACCAGCCTAAGGCCGTACAGGGGAGGAGAGACCCAGTACTTC.

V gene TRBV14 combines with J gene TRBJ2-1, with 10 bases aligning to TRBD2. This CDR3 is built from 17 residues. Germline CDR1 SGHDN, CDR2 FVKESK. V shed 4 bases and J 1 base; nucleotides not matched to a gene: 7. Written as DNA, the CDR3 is TGTGCCAGCAGCCCGAGGACTAGCGGATATTCCTACAATGAGCAGTTCTTC. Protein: CASSPRTSGYSYNEQFF.

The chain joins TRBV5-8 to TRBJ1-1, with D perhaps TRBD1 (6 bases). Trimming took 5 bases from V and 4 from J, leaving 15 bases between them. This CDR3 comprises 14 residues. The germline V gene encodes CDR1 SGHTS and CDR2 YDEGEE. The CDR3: CASRKMDSTTEAFF. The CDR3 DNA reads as TGTGCCAGCAGAAAAATGGACAGTACCACTGAAGCTTTCTTT.

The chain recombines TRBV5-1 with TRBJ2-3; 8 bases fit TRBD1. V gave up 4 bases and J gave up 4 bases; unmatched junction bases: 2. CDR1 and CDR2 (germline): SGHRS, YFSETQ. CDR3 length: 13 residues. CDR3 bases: TGCGCCAGCAGCCGACAGGGGCCAGATACGCAGTATTTT. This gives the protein CASSRQGPDTQYF.

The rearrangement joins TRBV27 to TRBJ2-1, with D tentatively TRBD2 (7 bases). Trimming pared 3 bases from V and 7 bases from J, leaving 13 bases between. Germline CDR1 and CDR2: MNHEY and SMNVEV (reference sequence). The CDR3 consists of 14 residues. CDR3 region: CASSFGGALNEQFF. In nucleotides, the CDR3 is TGTGCCAGCAGTTTTGGGGGGGCGCTTAATGAGCAGTTCTTC.

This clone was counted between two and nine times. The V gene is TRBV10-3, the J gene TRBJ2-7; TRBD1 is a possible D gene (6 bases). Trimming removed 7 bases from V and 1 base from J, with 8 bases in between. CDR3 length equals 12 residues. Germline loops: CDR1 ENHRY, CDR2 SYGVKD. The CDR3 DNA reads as TGTGCCATCAAGGGACAATCCTACGAGCAGTACTTC. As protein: CAIKGQSYEQYF.

The CDR3 sequence: CASSTSGITGELFF. DNA of the CDR3: TGCGCCAGCAGCACTAGCGGGATCACCGGGGAGCTGTTTTTT. The chain links TRBV5-1 to TRBJ2-2, with 10 bases aligning to TRBD2. Trimming removed 4 bases from V and 4 bases from J; junction bases left unmatched: 1. The CDR3 loop spans 14 amino acids. Germline values: CDR1 SGHRS, CDR2 YFSETQ.

CDR3 loop: CASSYTGTDSYEQYF. CDR3 DNA: TGTGCCAGCAGCTATACAGGTACCGACTCCTACGAGCAGTACTTC. The chain is built from TRBV2 and TRBJ2-5; D might be TRBD1 (5 bases). Matching the DNA end better, TRBJ2-7 makes the J call doubtful. CDR1 SNHLY and CDR2 FYNNEI come from the germline V gene. There are 15 residues in the CDR3.

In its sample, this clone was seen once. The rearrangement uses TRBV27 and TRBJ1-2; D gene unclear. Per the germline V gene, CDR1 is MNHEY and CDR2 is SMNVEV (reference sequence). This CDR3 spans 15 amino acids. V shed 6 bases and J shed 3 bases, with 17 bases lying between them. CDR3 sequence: CASSLSGREYYGYTF. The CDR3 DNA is TGTGCCAGCAGCCTTTCGGGGAGGGAATACTATGGCTACACCTTC.